This TCR beta chain was captured by sequencing in a study of CD8 T cells in Susac syndrome (dated by TCRdb to the late 2010s). Notes on the research overall: Repertoire sequencing was used to test whether CD8+ T cell activation and differentiation in Susac syndrome was antigen driven. Broader findings and caveats from the paper: The study acknowledged that relatively few individuals were included in the TCR sequencing and HLA analysis.

About this clonotype: Its binding antigen is unknown. The sample holds no much larger clone one base away, and base qualities are not on file.

RNA was extracted using the RNeasy kit, and about 0.5 to 1 ug of the RNA was reverse transcribed with random hexamers. The immunoSEQ multiplex PCR assay, which covers 54 Vbeta and 13 Jbeta segments, was used to amplify TCR beta CDR3 regions. To correct PCR amplification bias, a synthetic template baseline was used for both primer optimization and computational correction. In the paper's pipeline: Reads were assigned to V, D and J genes according to IMGT and analyzed in immunoSEQ Analyzer, with only productive sequences retained. To calculate clonality, Shannon entropy was normalized by log2 of the number of productive unique sequences and then subtracted from one. Public and private clones were assessed among the 100 most prevalent clones of each patient and control. Susac-specific clones were defined as absent from healthy and MS cohorts, 1052 published viral clones and other ImmuneACCESS disease sequences. Using fastp at Q25 and MiXCR, TCRdb reprocessed the public reads and kept productive beta chains. Rows matching on CDR3 protein sequence are summarized as one entry with the most common DNA and genes. The V and J calls and clone size are TCRdb's, not the authors'. The sample contains about 250,000 distinct CDR3 sequences, around 93% of them found a single time. The leading ten clones occupy 0.055% to 0.075% of the sample.

The CDR3 numbers 17 residues from cysteine through phenylalanine. The sequence is cut down to CDR3 DNA, 51 bases in frame from base 1. V loses 4 bases at its end and J loses 6 bases; junction bases beyond the gene matches: 11. Looking up the germline V gene yields CDR1 SGDLS and CDR2 YYNGEE. High-throughput TCR beta sequencing profiled peripheral blood CD8+ and CD4+ T cells from healthy donors, Susac syndrome patients and multiple sclerosis patients. The multiple sclerosis controls were treatment-naive patients whose relapsing-remitting disease, either stable or active, fulfilled the revised McDonald criteria. CD8+ TEMRA cells were enriched by FACS, while bulk CD8+ and CD4+ T cells were purified by magnetic negative isolation. Blood was collected in EDTA tubes and processed within 24 hours, with PBMCs isolated through density gradient centrifugation. PBMCs intended for TCR sequencing were frozen in liquid nitrogen and were later thawed in a 37 degrees C water bath. The sorted or isolated CD4+, CD8+ and CD8+ TEMRA cells had a purity of 90% or higher.

In this chain, TRBV9 is recombined with TRBJ2-5; TRBD2 lines up with 14 middle nucleotides. This receptor was taken from a human donor with multiple sclerosis. The material sequenced was CD4+ T cells from PBMCs. The nucleotide sequence is TGTGCCAGCAGCCCCCGACTAGCGGGAGGGCCCGGAAAGACCCAGTACTTC. Its product reads: CASSPRLAGGPGKTQYF.